The subject of this entry is one T cell receptor beta chain. The antigen is unknown. This CDR3 contains 15 residues. Trimming pared 5 bases from V and 7 bases from J, leaving 21 bases between. From germline, CDR1 is MDHEN and CDR2 SYDVKM. Sequenced by immunoSEQ multiplex PCR; TCRdb stores in-frame clones only, minus some. The sample records about 250,000 clones, roughly 87% being singletons. The entry originates in a study of cytomegalovirus exposure and HLA in healthy donors. Study details: The same platform used for the 666 first-cohort repertoires was also used for the approximately 120 validation repertoires, as a later analysis reported.

Overall study findings and caveats: Cytomegalovirus status was reportedly diagnosed by the classifier with high sensitivity and specificity.

The sequence was collected from a man aged 18-30 years in good health and CMV-seropositive. What was sequenced was PBMCs. The rearrangement links TRBV28 to TRBJ2-7; D is unclear. The CDR3 nucleotides read TGTGCCAGCAGTGAATCTTCGGGTTACGGGCGAGAGCAGTACTTC. This codes for CASSESSGYGREQYF.